Below are 20 T cell receptor beta chains sequenced from a single sample in a study of blood T cell repertoires in COVID-19 (dated by TCRdb to the early 2020s). Libraries were prepared through the immunoSEQ multiplex PCR assay. The source is immuneACCESS, and TCRdb retained only in-frame sequences with V and J called. Part of the clones is not carried over; for the studies checked, unresolved V genes explain less than half of this, and the remainder is unexplained. Recorded for this sample are approximately 190,000 clones; roughly 80% of them occurred a single time. The leading ten clones occupy around 7% of the sample. The sequenced sample consisted of PBMCs or T cells enriched from blood (not recorded which). Receptors originate from a man aged 40-55 years who had recovered from COVID-19.

Written as DNA, the CDR3 is TGCGCCAGCAGCTTTAGCGGGGCCCCTCCCGGCGAGCAGTACTTC. Its translation: CASSFSGAPPGEQYF. V gene TRBV5-1 combines with J gene TRBJ2-7, with 8 bases fitting TRBD2. The length of the CDR3 is 15 residues. The V gene's germline CDR1 is SGHRS and CDR2 YFSETQ. Losses at the gene ends were 2 bases for V and 6 bases for J; bases not matched to a gene: 10.

The chain joins TRBV6-5 to TRBJ1-3; D is uncertain. Trimming removed 7 bases from V and 4 bases from J, with 11 bases in between. The CDR3 is made up of 13 amino acids. Germline-derived CDR1 and CDR2 are MNHEY and SVGAGI. CDR3 DNA sequence: TGTGCCAGCAACAGACAAGAGGGAAACACCATATATTTT. Encoded protein: CASNRQEGNTIYF.

The V call is TRBV28, the J call TRBJ1-6; D might be TRBD1 (6 bases). The germline V gene has CDR1 MDHEN and CDR2 SYDVKM. Trimming took off 5 bases at V and 0 bases at J, with 14 bases between the two ends. This CDR3 is built from 17 residues. The CDR3 DNA reads as TGTGCCAGCAGTCTGACAGGAGCCCTCTCCTATAATTCACCCCTCCACTTT. Encoded protein: CASSLTGALSYNSPLHF.

This chain uses TRBV30 with TRBJ1-4; TRBD1 is a possible D gene (5 bases). Looked up from germline, CDR1 is GTSNPN and CDR2 is SVGIG (reference sequence). This CDR3 contains 12 residues. V was pared by 5 bases and J by 6 bases, with 10 bases between. CDR3: CAWDGGYEKLFF. DNA of the CDR3: TGTGCCTGGGACGGGGGTTATGAAAAACTGTTTTTT.

Written as DNA, the CDR3 is TGCGCCAGCAGCTTACAGGCGGCCAGAGGCGGTGTTGCCTACGAGCAGTACTTC. This gives the protein CASSLQAARGGVAYEQYF. This sequence joins TRBV4-3 and TRBJ2-7; D may be TRBD1 (5 bases). This CDR3 has 18 residues. CDR1 and CDR2 (germline): LGHNA, YSLEER. With 5 bases removed from V and 2 bases from J, the gap between germline ends came to 25 bases.

This clone appeared once. This chain links TRBV11-3 with TRBJ2-3; D is perhaps TRBD2 (5 bases). Trimming removed 4 bases at V and 1 base at J, with 12 bases between. CDR3 length equals 15 residues. The germline gives CDR1 SGHNT, CDR2 YENEEA. The CDR3 here is CASSSSGGGTDTQYF. The CDR3 nucleotides are TGTGCCAGCAGCTCCTCCGGAGGAGGCACAGATACGCAGTATTTT.

This chain uses TRBV5-1 with TRBJ2-1; 10 nucleotides align to TRBD1. Trimming cost V 3 bases and J 6 bases; bases outside gene matches: 6. CDR3 length: 15 residues. Germline CDR1 reads SGHRS; CDR2 reads YFSETQ. CDR3 sequence (DNA): TGCGCCAGCAGCTCGGGACAGGGGAGGTCCAATGAGCAGTTCTTC. This sequence encodes CASSSGQGRSNEQFF.

V gene TRBV29-1 combines with J gene TRBJ1-3, with TRBD1 matching 7 bases. The CDR3 is 13 amino acids. Germline assignment: CDR1 SQVTM and CDR2 ANQGSEA. After removal of 5 bases from V and 4 bases from J, the junction contained 5 bases not matched to a gene. CDR3 in DNA: TGCAGCGTTAAGGGGGCCGTCGGAAACACCATATATTTT. Translating gives CSVKGAVGNTIYF.

V usage is TRBV19 and J usage is TRBJ1-1; weak D call: TRBD1 (6 bases). From germline, CDR1 is LNHDA and CDR2 SQIVND (reference sequence). The germline V and J ends were trimmed by 9 bases and 7 bases, with 12 bases remaining between them. The length of the CDR3 is 11 residues. The CDR3 sequence: CARERGIEAFF. The CDR3 DNA reads TGTGCCAGGGAAAGGGGGATTGAAGCTTTCTTT.

This chain links TRBV25-1 with TRBJ1-4; 10 bases match TRBD1. Germline loops: CDR1 MGHDK, CDR2 SYGVNS. The CDR3 consists of 15 residues. V trimming: 8 bases; J trimming: 5 bases; junction bases outside the gene matches: 8. CDR3 in amino acids: CASHDGGQGNEKLFF. The CDR3, as DNA: TGTGCCAGCCATGACGGGGGACAGGGGAATGAAAAACTGTTTTTT. The complete variable domain, with remaining parts taken from reference TRBV25-1 and TRBJ1-4, reads EADIYQTPRYLVIGTGKKITLECSQTMGHDKMYWYQQDPGMELHLIHYSYGVNSTEKGDLSSESTVSRIRTEHFPLTLESARPSHTSQYLCASHDGGQGNEKLFFGSGTQLSVL.

This clone has just one count. The rearrangement uses TRBV7-2 and TRBJ2-3; tentatively, D is TRBD2 (7 bases). Germline CDR1 SGHTA, CDR2 FQGNSA. The CDR3 consists of 16 residues. Trimming removed 3 bases at V and 3 bases at J, with 16 bases between. For the CDR3, the DNA is TGTGCCAGCAGCTTGGGAGGGGGTCAGGGGACAGATACGCAGTATTTT. This translates into CASSLGGGQGTDTQYF. The whole variable domain, filled in from reference TRBV7-2 and TRBJ2-3, reads GAGVSQSPSNKVTEKGKDVELRCDPISGHTALYWYRQSLGQGLEFLIYFQGNSAPDKSGLPSDRFSAERTGGSVSTLTIQRTQQEDSAVYLCASSLGGGQGTDTQYFGPGTRLTVL.

This chain links TRBV6-1 with TRBJ1-2; D uncertain. The germline gives CDR1 MNHNS, CDR2 SASEGT. This CDR3 has 13 amino acids. Between the trimmed V and J ends, which lost 2 bases and 6 bases, there was a span of 10 bases. The CDR3 region is CASSEQGANGYTF. CDR3 nucleotides: TGTGCCAGCAGTGAACAAGGAGCCAATGGCTACACCTTC.

The chain is built from TRBV6-6 and TRBJ1-6, with 8 bases lining up with TRBD1. The CDR3 has 14 residues. Germline assignment: CDR1 MNHNY and CDR2 SVGAGI (reference sequence). V lost 7 bases and J lost 6; bases outside the gene matches: 5. The CDR3 bases are TGTGCCAGCAAAGACAGGGGCTTTAATTCACCCCTCCACTTT. Translation: CASKDRGFNSPLHF.

The V call is TRBV19, the J call TRBJ2-7; unclear D gene. Germline V gives CDR1 LNHDA, CDR2 SQIVND (reference sequence). Trimming pared 3 bases from V and 4 bases from J, leaving 13 bases between. The CDR3 runs 14 residues. In DNA form, the CDR3 reads TGTGCCAGTAGTATCCTACTTCAAGCTTACGAGCAGTACTTC. As protein: CASSILLQAYEQYF.

The gene calls are TRBV19 and TRBJ1-5, with D possibly being TRBD1 (5 bases). The CDR3 has 15 amino acids. V lost 3 bases, J lost 2 bases, and 11 bases lay in between. Germline V gene lookup returns CDR1 LNHDA and CDR2 SQIVND (reference sequence). CDR3 residues: CASSIPGWGNQPQHF. The CDR3 DNA reads as TGTGCCAGTAGTATTCCAGGGTGGGGCAATCAGCCCCAGCATTTT.

The chain is built from TRBV4-1 and TRBJ1-1; 10 positions match TRBD1. The CDR3 is 15 amino acids. With 2 bases clipped from V and 2 bases from J, the junction kept 2 bases outside the gene matches. Germline values: CDR1 MGHRA, CDR2 YSYEKL. The CDR3 sequence is CASSQRTGGNTEAFF. CDR3 nucleotides: TGCGCCAGCAGCCAACGGACAGGGGGAAACACTGAAGCTTTCTTT.

The V call is TRBV15, the J call TRBJ1-2; no clear D gene. Germline CDR1 LNHNV, CDR2 YYDKDF (reference sequence). Trimming pared 5 bases from V and 6 bases from J, leaving 19 bases between. The CDR3 has 15 amino acids. As DNA, the CDR3 is TGTGCCACCAGCCGCCTATTGCTAGTTTCGAATGGCTACACCTTC. As protein: CATSRLLLVSNGYTF.

The rearrangement uses TRBV25-1 and TRBJ1-3, with unresolved D. CDR1 is MGHDK, CDR2 SYGVNS, per germline. The V end lost 6 bases, the J end lost 0 bases, and 6 bases lay between the germline ends. CDR3 size: 13 residues. CDR3 nucleotide sequence: TGTGCCAGCAGACTGAGCTCTGGAAACACCATATATTTT. Residues: CASRLSSGNTIYF.

V gene TRBV27 combines with J gene TRBJ1-1, with TRBD1 as a possible D gene (6 bases). In germline, CDR1 is MNHEY, CDR2 SMNVEV (reference sequence). There are 15 residues in the CDR3. V was trimmed by 3 bases and J by 5 bases, leaving 16 bases between them. The CDR3 DNA follows: TGTGCCAGCAGTTTCTCCGCGGGGGCGCGGACTGAAGCTTTCTTT. As protein: CASSFSAGARTEAFF.

This clone was detected many times. The rearrangement links TRBV4-2 to TRBJ2-1; perhaps TRBD2 as D (5 bases). This CDR3 spans 15 amino acids. V was trimmed by 0 bases and J by 4 bases, leaving 10 bases between them. In germline, CDR1 is LGHNA, CDR2 YNFKEQ. CDR3 region: CASSQEYRGYNEQFF. CDR3 nucleotides: TGTGCCAGCAGCCAAGAGTACCGGGGATACAATGAGCAGTTCTTC.